This TCR beta chain was recovered during a study of control samples from healthy donors and cancer patients. This CDR3 has 13 residues. Trimming shortened V by 5 bases and J by 0 bases, and 8 bases separated the two germline ends. Method: immunoSEQ multiplex PCR; TCRdb's copy keeps in-frame clones and lacks some. The sample includes roughly 80,000 clones, about nine tenths of them seen just once. This sequence was found in a man aged 50 to 60 in good health. This rearrangement joins TRBV12-3 or TRBV12-4 to TRBJ2-7; D is possibly TRBD2 (6 bases). Sequenced input: blood. CDR3 loop: CASSPGLSYEQYF. The CDR3 coding sequence is TGTGCCAGCAGTCCGGGACTCTCCTACGAGCAGTACTTC.